This note documents a single T cell receptor beta chain sequence. Its antigen remains unknown. The data derive from a study of cytomegalovirus exposure and HLA in healthy donors. Study conclusions and caveats: Among the sequence variants, a highly shared cluster was likely an artifact of sequencing. With later analysis, a missense DCLRE1C variant became linked to TCR beta V- and J-gene trimming. According to an earlier analysis, most TCR beta V segments yielded productive rearrangements about 87% or about 30% of the time. TCR beta chains numbering more than 150 were designated cytomegalovirus-associated.

60 Vbeta and 13 Jbeta primers were used in PCR. Some clones are missing from TCRdb's copy, which holds only in-frame ones; the method was immunoSEQ multiplex PCR. The sample yields approximately 140,000 clones, around 78% seen once. This receptor was identified in a man aged 40-55 years in good health and CMV-seropositive. Sequenced: PBMCs.

The CDR3 DNA follows: TGTGCCAGCAGCTCAGGGCCCAGGGGGCAGTACTTC. Residues: CASSSGPRGQYF. The chain recombines TRBV11-1 with TRBJ2-7; D possibly corresponds to TRBD1 (6 bases). The CDR3 extends over 12 amino acids. The germline V gene encodes CDR1 SGHAT and CDR2 FQDESV (reference sequence). The V gene lost 4 bases and the J gene lost 9 bases, with 13 bases spanning the gap.